Each of the 28 T cell receptor beta chains below was sequenced from the same sample in a study of cytomegalovirus exposure and HLA in healthy donors. The study ran its PCR with 60 Vbeta and 13 Jbeta primers. Data came from immunoSEQ multiplex PCR; TCRdb stores just in-frame clones and leaves some out. The table has 100,000 to 150,000 clones, more than 65% seen once. Sequencing was done on a sample of PBMCs. Every receptor here comes from a woman aged 55-69 years in good health and CMV-seropositive.

The chain recombines TRBV6-1 with TRBJ2-3, with D tentatively TRBD2 (6 bases). The V gene's germline CDR1 is MNHNS and CDR2 SASEGT. CDR3 length: 15 residues. V was clipped by 2 bases and J by 2 bases, with 11 bases between them. The CDR3 bases are TGTGCCAGCAGTGAACAAGGGACTGACACAGATACGCAGTATTTT. Protein: CASSEQGTDTDTQYF.

The table lists this clone with many counts. DNA of the CDR3: TGTGCCAGCAGCCCCCGGGGGGGCGACACCGGGGAGCTGTTTTTT. Translated, it gives CASSPRGGDTGELFF. V and J are TRBV7-3 and TRBJ2-2, with 8 bases identical to TRBD2. Trimming removed 5 bases from V and 3 bases from J; junction bases left unmatched: 5. The CDR3 is made up of 15 amino acids. Per germline, CDR1 SGHTA and CDR2 FQGTGA.

DNA for the CDR3: TGCAGCGTTGAAGCTAGGGACAGGGGGAGGGACATTCAGTACTTC. Translating gives CSVEARDRGRDIQYF. V gene TRBV29-1 combines with J gene TRBJ2-4; the match to TRBD1 covers 11 bases. The CDR3 totals 15 residues. J lost 8 bases, V lost 1 base, and 7 bases had no gene match. In germline, CDR1 is SQVTM, CDR2 ANQGSEA. The variable domain in full, completed from reference TRBV29-1 and TRBJ2-4, reads SAVISQKPSRDICQRGTSLTIQCQVDSQVTMMFWYRQQPGQSLTLIATANQGSEATYESGFVIDKFPISRPNLTFSTLTVSNMSPEDSSIYLCSVEARDRGRDIQYFGAGTRLSVL.

V gene TRBV7-9 combines with J gene TRBJ2-2; 7 positions agree with TRBD2. This CDR3 region has 16 residues. In germline, CDR1 is SEHNR, CDR2 FQNEAQ (reference sequence). J lost 0 bases, V lost 2 bases, and 3 bases had no gene match. The CDR3 nucleotides are TGTGCCAGCAGCTTACGGGGGGTATCGAACACCGGGGAGCTGTTTTTT. Encoded protein: CASSLRGVSNTGELFF.

The chain employs TRBV6-1 and TRBJ2-3; D call uncertain. Germline V lookup: CDR1 MNHNS, CDR2 SASEGT. The CDR3 spans 11 residues. With 5 bases removed from V and 3 bases from J, the gap between germline ends came to 3 bases. Written as DNA, the CDR3 is TGTGCCAGCAGTCAAACAGATACGCAGTATTTT. It specifies CASSQTDTQYF.

The genes are TRBV7-9 and TRBJ1-3; D gene ambiguous. Germline values: CDR1 SEHNR, CDR2 FQNEAQ (reference sequence). The CDR3 consists of 12 residues. V was pared by 4 bases and J by 5 bases, with 6 bases between. The CDR3 is CASSSPRNTIYF. The DNA for the CDR3 is TGTGCCAGCAGCTCTCCCCGAAACACCATATATTTT.

J is TRBJ2-3 and V is TRBV11-2, with 14 bases that match TRBD2. The length of the CDR3 is 16 residues. V dropped 6 bases and J dropped 3; count of bases not matched to a gene: 5. CDR1 and CDR2 from the germline V gene are SGHAT and FQNNGV. CDR3 sequence: CASSFGTSGGTDTQYF. The CDR3 bases are TGTGCCAGCAGTTTCGGGACTAGCGGGGGTACAGATACGCAGTATTTT.

This chain links TRBV9 with TRBJ1-2, with TRBD1 matching over 10 bases. V trimming: 3 bases; J trimming: 0 bases; junction bases outside the gene matches: 5. CDR3 length equals 16 residues. Germline V gene lookup returns CDR1 SGDLS and CDR2 YYNGEE. The CDR3 region has the DNA TGTGCCAGCAGCGGTGGACAGGGGGGAGCTAACTATGGCTACACCTTC. Protein product: CASSGGQGGANYGYTF.

The J gene is TRBJ1-4, the V gene TRBV5-6, with 7 bases aligning to TRBD1. V lost 4 bases and J lost 3; bases outside the gene matches: 9. This CDR3 is 16 amino acids long. CDR1 is SGHDT and CDR2 is YYEEEE in the germline V gene. CDR3 region: CASSLGPDRANEKLFF. The CDR3 DNA reads TGTGCCAGCAGCCTGGGACCCGACAGGGCTAATGAAAAACTGTTTTTT.

Only a few counts were recorded for this clone. This chain joins TRBV5-1 and TRBJ1-1; a possible D gene is TRBD1 (5 bases). Germline V gene data show CDR1 as SGHRS and CDR2 as YFSETQ. The CDR3 spans 12 residues. V lost 2 bases, J lost 8 bases, and 10 bases lay in between. The CDR3 DNA reads TGCGCCAGCAGCTTATCCCAGGGAGAAGCTTTCTTT. Protein: CASSLSQGEAFF.

This clone was observed a single time. This chain joins TRBV2 and TRBJ1-5; 7 positions agree with TRBD1. With 3 bases clipped from V and 6 bases from J, the junction kept 8 bases outside the gene matches. From germline, CDR1 is SNHLY and CDR2 FYNNEI. The CDR3 sequence is 15 residues long. The CDR3 spells CASSEATGDIQPQHF. CDR3 in DNA: TGTGCCAGCAGTGAGGCTACAGGGGACATTCAGCCCCAGCATTTT.

The chain recombines TRBV15 with TRBJ1-4; D unresolved. Germline CDR1 LNHNV, CDR2 YYDKDF (reference sequence). Trimming removed 9 bases at V and 5 bases at J, with 13 bases between. The CDR3 has 13 amino acids. In DNA, the CDR3 is TGTGCCACGAACCCCAGGAGGAATGAAAAACTGTTTTTT. It yields the protein CATNPRRNEKLFF.

There are a few counts of this clone. The chain carries TRBV5-1 and TRBJ1-2; 11 nucleotides match TRBD1. Trimming removed 0 bases from V and 4 bases from J; junction bases left unmatched: 8. The length of the CDR3 is 17 residues. The germline V gene has CDR1 SGHRS and CDR2 YFSETQ. The CDR3 region is CASSLGRTGGYVYGYTF. The CDR3, as DNA: TGCGCCAGCAGCTTGGGTAGGACAGGGGGCTATGTCTATGGCTACACCTTC.

This clone has a handful of counts. The rearrangement uses TRBV5-1 and TRBJ2-1, with D uncertain. This CDR3 comprises 15 residues. Germline V gene lookup returns CDR1 SGHRS and CDR2 YFSETQ. V dropped 2 bases and J dropped 5 bases, with 14 bases sitting between them. CDR3 region: CASSFVLDRNNEQFF. In DNA, the CDR3 is TGCGCCAGCAGCTTTGTTCTAGACCGAAACAATGAGCAGTTCTTC. The whole variable domain, remainder taken from reference TRBV5-1 and TRBJ2-1, is KAGVTQTPRYLIKTRGQQVTLSCSPISGHRSVSWYQQTPGQGLQFLFEYFSETQRNKGNFPGRFSGRQFSNSRSEMNVSTLELGDSALYLCASSFVLDRNNEQFFGPGTRLTVL.

DNA for the CDR3: TGTGCCAGCAGTGGGGGTAGCGGGGGGCAGGGGACCCAGTACTTC. This encodes CASSGGSGGQGTQYF. V gene TRBV2 combines with J gene TRBJ2-5; TRBD2 aligns across 10 bases. With V trimmed by 4 bases and J by 7 bases, 9 bases remained unmatched. Germline assignment: CDR1 SNHLY and CDR2 FYNNEI. The CDR3 has 15 amino acids.

This clone has only a few counts. CDR3 bases: TGCGCCAGCAGTCGTCACGGGACTAGTCCCGGGGAGCTGTTTTTT. The encoded protein is CASSRHGTSPGELFF. The chain carries TRBV23-1 and TRBJ2-2; TRBD2 matches 8 bases. TRBV23-1 is treated as an ORF (open reading frame) with a function not yet certain. V lost 4 bases to trimming and J lost 6 bases; unmatched junction nucleotides: 7. CDR3 length: 15 residues.

This clone turned up a few times. V usage is TRBV7-9 and J usage is TRBJ2-2; possibly TRBD2 for D (5 bases). CDR3 length: 15 amino acids. In germline, CDR1 is SEHNR, CDR2 FQNEAQ (reference sequence). V shed 5 bases and J shed 3 bases, with 13 bases lying between them. CDR3 residues: CASSDPGVYTGELFF. As DNA, the CDR3 is TGTGCCAGCAGCGACCCCGGGGTATACACCGGGGAGCTGTTTTTT.

Only one count was recorded for this clone. The CDR3 nucleotides are TGTGCCAGCAGCAACCCGGGTCTAAAATTCAAGGATAATTCACCCCTCCACTTT. Amino acids: CASSNPGLKFKDNSPLHF. The genes are TRBV5-4 and TRBJ1-6; D is unresolved. Germline V gene sequence: CDR1 SGHNT, CDR2 YYREEE (reference sequence). The CDR3 extends over 18 amino acids. Trimming shortened V by 4 bases and J by 5 bases, and 22 bases separated the two germline ends.

The chain employs TRBV5-8 and TRBJ1-1; the match to TRBD1 covers 9 bases. Germline values: CDR1 SGHTS, CDR2 YDEGEE. Trimming at V came to 4 bases and at J to 6 bases, leaving 7 bases not matched to a gene. The CDR3 has 14 amino acids. CDR3 protein: CASSPGQGYSEAFF. CDR3 DNA: TGTGCCAGCAGCCCGGGACAGGGTTACTCTGAAGCTTTCTTT.

The chain links TRBV6-1 to TRBJ2-1, with 9 bases identical to TRBD1. The CDR3 runs to 14 residues. Germline assignment: CDR1 MNHNS and CDR2 SASEGT. J lost 5 bases, V lost 7 bases, and 6 bases had no gene match. In nucleotides, the CDR3 is TGTGCCAGCACTTACCGGGACAGGGACAATGAGCAGTTCTTC. It codes for CASTYRDRDNEQFF.

This clone has only one observation. This chain connects TRBV6-5 to TRBJ1-3, with D unclear. The CDR3 spans 13 residues. The V end lost 1 base, the J end lost 3 bases, and 4 bases lay between the germline ends. Germline CDR1 is MNHEY and CDR2 is SVGAGI. The DNA for the CDR3 is TGTGCCAGCAGTTACTTCGGTGGAAACACCATATATTTT. The encoded protein is CASSYFGGNTIYF.

V usage is TRBV9 and J usage is TRBJ2-6; TRBD2 is a possible D gene (5 bases). V was shortened by 0 bases and J by 2 bases, with 9 bases between the two germline ends. This CDR3 is built from 16 residues. The germline gives CDR1 SGDLS, CDR2 YYNGEE. The CDR3 coding sequence is TGTGCCAGCAGCGTAGTAGGAGCGGCTGGGGCCAACGTCCTGACTTTC. Amino acids: CASSVVGAAGANVLTF.

This chain connects TRBV7-9 to TRBJ1-6, with 7 bases that match TRBD1. The V segment lost 4 bases and the J segment 5 bases; nucleotides outside the gene matches: 8. Germline lookup yields CDR1 SEHNR and CDR2 FQNEAQ (reference sequence). This CDR3 has 16 residues. In DNA form, the CDR3 reads TGTGCCAGCAGCTCACAGGGGAAGGCTAATAATTCACCCCTCCACTTT. Translated: CASSSQGKANNSPLHF.

The chain combines TRBV2 with TRBJ2-5; 9 bases fit TRBD1. The V segment lost 4 bases and the J segment 3 bases; nucleotides outside the gene matches: 0. This CDR3 is built from 13 residues. Germline V gene data show CDR1 as SNHLY and CDR2 as FYNNEI. The CDR3 sequence: CASSGTGEETQYF. The CDR3, as DNA: TGTGCCAGCAGTGGGACAGGGGAAGAGACCCAGTACTTC.

The CDR3 bases are TGTGCCACCCGGTCAGGGGCTGGAAACACCATATATTTT. Translated: CATRSGAGNTIYF. The chain joins TRBV2 to TRBJ1-3; tentatively, D is TRBD1 (6 bases). Germline lookup yields CDR1 SNHLY and CDR2 FYNNEI. The V gene lost 10 bases and the J gene lost 2 bases, with 12 bases spanning the gap. This CDR3 region has 13 residues.

In its sample, this clone was seen once. One junction end disagrees with the germline gene, perhaps due to a read error. The chain couples TRBV7-9 to TRBJ2-5, with 10 bases identical to TRBD2. Germline V lookup: CDR1 SEHNR, CDR2 FQNEAQ (reference sequence). The CDR3 has 14 amino acids. The CDR3 sequence: CSSSLAGGQETQYF. Written as DNA, the CDR3 is TGTTCCAGCAGCTTAGCGGGGGGCCAAGAGACCCAGTACTTC.

This sequence joins TRBV9 and TRBJ2-7, with 8 positions matching TRBD1. Germline V lookup: CDR1 SGDLS, CDR2 YYNGEE. Unmatched junction bases numbered 11, after V lost 4 bases and J lost 5 bases. The CDR3 runs 15 residues. In DNA, the CDR3 is TGTGCCAGCAGCCCCCGGACAGGGATGGTCCACGAGCAGTACTTC. Amino acid sequence: CASSPRTGMVHEQYF. Filled out from reference TRBV9 and TRBJ2-7, the complete variable domain reads DSGVTQTPKHLITATGQRVTLRCSPRSGDLSVYWYQQSLDQGLQFLIQYYNGEERAKGNILERFSAQQFPDLHSELNLSSLELGDSALYFCASSPRTGMVHEQYFGPGTRLTVT.

This clone was counted a few times. V and J are TRBV6-5 and TRBJ1-5; D is ambiguous. With 3 bases removed from V and 5 bases from J, the gap between germline ends came to 14 bases. The CDR3 runs to 15 residues. Germline V gene sequence: CDR1 MNHEY, CDR2 SVGAGI. The CDR3 region is CASSYTRAGHQPQHF. CDR3 in DNA: TGTGCCAGCAGTTATACTCGGGCGGGTCATCAGCCCCAGCATTTT.